What follows are 20 T cell receptor beta chains derived from one specimen sequenced in a study of T cell changes during pregnancy in multiple sclerosis. Sequencing was performed with immunoSEQ multiplex PCR; in TCRdb, only in-frame clones are kept and a portion is missing. Of roughly 90,000 clones in the sample, approximately 90% were seen once. The source was peripheral blood, collected before pregnancy. The receptors stem from a female donor with multiple sclerosis, enrolled in a pregnancy study.

This chain links TRBV6-5 with TRBJ1-5; D is undetermined. The CDR3 sequence is 13 residues long. V was shortened by 8 bases and J by 1 base, with 9 bases between the two germline ends. CDR1 MNHEY and CDR2 SVGAGI come from the germline V gene. Here the CDR3 reads CASGRVSNQPQHF. The CDR3 coding sequence is TGTGCCAGCGGGAGGGTGAGCAATCAGCCCCAGCATTTT.

This clone has just one count. The V and J genes are TRBV7-2 and TRBJ1-3; D perhaps matches TRBD1 (5 bases). This CDR3 has 19 amino acids. Between the trimmed V and J ends, which lost 2 bases and 0 bases, there was a span of 20 bases. Per germline, CDR1 SGHTA and CDR2 FQGNSA. CDR3 loop: CASSLNRTPQRYSGNTIYF. The CDR3 bases are TGTGCCAGCAGCTTAAACCGGACACCTCAGAGATACTCTGGAAACACCATATATTTT. Based on the CDR3 plus reference TRBV7-2 and TRBJ1-3, the full variable domain is GAGVSQSPSNKVTEKGKDVELRCDPISGHTALYWYRQSLGQGLEFLIYFQGNSAPDKSGLPSDRFSAERTGGSVSTLTIQRTQQEDSAVYLCASSLNRTPQRYSGNTIYFGEGSWLTVV.

The chain combines TRBV6-1 with TRBJ1-1, with 8 bases fitting TRBD1. The CDR3 contains 17 residues. The germline V gene encodes CDR1 MNHNS and CDR2 SASEGT. The junction had 13 bases not matched to a gene; V was cut back by 0 bases and J by 7 bases. CDR3 nucleotides: TGTGCCAGCAGTGAAGCGCGGTCAACAGGGGGTTGGGGTGAAGCTTTCTTT. This gives the protein CASSEARSTGGWGEAFF.

The chain joins TRBV27 to TRBJ2-6, with D unresolved. V dropped 0 bases and J dropped 4 bases, with 16 bases sitting between them. The CDR3 extends over 18 amino acids. The germline V gene has CDR1 MNHEY and CDR2 SMNVEV (reference sequence). In DNA form, the CDR3 reads TGTGCCAGCAGTTTATCCGCGTCCCTCTTAACCGGGGCCAACGTCCTGACTTTC. The encoded protein is CASSLSASLLTGANVLTF.

The rearrangement links TRBV15 to TRBJ2-6; D is undetermined. This CDR3 has 16 residues. Looked up from germline, CDR1 is LNHNV and CDR2 is YYDKDF (reference sequence). Between the trimmed V and J ends, which lost 2 bases and 0 bases, there was a span of 8 bases. DNA of the CDR3: TGTGCCACCAGCAGACCTCAGATCTCTGGGGCCAACGTCCTGACTTTC. Translation gives CATSRPQISGANVLTF.

This clone is a singleton in its sample. The chain has TRBV4-1 and TRBJ2-1; TRBD2 matches at 7 bases. Germline V CDR1 and CDR2: MGHRA, YSYEKL. The CDR3 sequence is 18 residues long. With V trimmed by 3 bases and J by 4 bases, 15 bases remained unmatched. The CDR3 DNA is TGCGCCAGCAGCCAGAAGACGTTGCGAGCGGGATCTTACAATGAGCAGTTCTTC. Its translation: CASSQKTLRAGSYNEQFF.

The gene calls are TRBV6-1 and TRBJ1-2; D gene ambiguous. Germline CDR1 MNHNS, CDR2 SASEGT. The CDR3 has 14 residues. V shed 1 base and J shed 1 base, with 7 bases lying between them. CDR3 sequence reads: CASSEGLVNYGYTF. DNA for the CDR3: TGTGCCAGCAGTGAAGGGCTTGTTAACTATGGCTACACCTTC.

A single count supports this clone. The chain links TRBV5-8 to TRBJ2-5, with 12 bases fitting TRBD2. CDR1 SGHTS and CDR2 YDEGEE come from the germline V gene. The V gene end was trimmed by 2 bases and the J gene end by 5 bases; junction bases not matched to a gene: 4. The CDR3 loop spans 15 amino acids. The chain's CDR3 is CASSLLAGGRETQYF. CDR3 in DNA: TGTGCCAGCAGCTTACTAGCGGGGGGTCGGGAGACCCAGTACTTC.

This clone has more than one count but fewer than ten. This rearrangement joins TRBV4-3 to TRBJ1-1; D unresolved. The germline V gene encodes CDR1 LGHNA and CDR2 YSLEER. CDR3 length: 14 amino acids. Trimming took 4 bases from V and 5 from J, leaving 14 bases between them. CDR3 sequence: CASSPWSGGTEAFF. The CDR3 DNA reads as TGCGCCAGCAGCCCCTGGAGTGGCGGAACTGAAGCTTTCTTT.

This chain connects TRBV19 to TRBJ1-2; 10 bases match TRBD1. This CDR3 comprises 13 residues. The trim removed 4 bases at V and 5 bases at J, leaving 1 base unmatched. From germline, CDR1 is LNHDA and CDR2 SQIVND (reference sequence). The CDR3 here is CASSKDRGYGYTF. CDR3 bases: TGTGCCAGTAGTAAGGACAGGGGGTATGGCTACACCTTC.

This clone was counted only a few times. The chain combines TRBV10-3 with TRBJ2-1; unclear D gene. The CDR3 extends over 10 amino acids. V lost 8 bases and J lost 13, with 12 bases in between. The germline V gene has CDR1 ENHRY and CDR2 SYGVKD. In DNA, the CDR3 is TGTGCCATCGGCTCGACTGAACAGTTCTTC. It specifies CAIGSTEQFF.

This CDR3 reads CATSRGLADTDTQYF. Written as DNA, the CDR3 is TGTGCCACCAGCAGGGGACTAGCGGACACAGATACGCAGTATTTT. V is TRBV15 and J is TRBJ2-3; 11 positions agree with TRBD2. The CDR3 totals 15 residues. CDR1 LNHNV and CDR2 YYDKDF come from the germline V gene (reference sequence). J lost 2 bases, V lost 3 bases, and 1 base had no gene match.

This chain links TRBV5-1 with TRBJ1-3; tentative D call: TRBD1 (5 bases). Germline V gene data show CDR1 as SGHRS and CDR2 as YFSETQ. This CDR3 comprises 15 residues. Between the trimmed V and J ends, which lost 4 bases and 6 bases, there was a span of 17 bases. The CDR3 region has the DNA TGCGCCAGCAGCCCGGCGGGGCAGGGATTAAACACCATATATTTT. Amino acid sequence: CASSPAGQGLNTIYF.

This chain links TRBV27 with TRBJ2-2; weak D call: TRBD1 (5 bases). The CDR3 extends over 16 amino acids. CDR1 and CDR2 from the germline V gene are MNHEY and SMNVEV (reference sequence). V lost 3 bases and J lost 7, with 18 bases in between. CDR3 region: CASSFSGPYLGGELFF. The CDR3, as DNA: TGTGCCAGCAGTTTTTCAGGGCCCTACTTGGGCGGGGAGCTGTTTTTT.

In DNA form, the CDR3 reads TGTGCCAGCAGCTTAGGTAGCGGGAGAAAGTTCTTC. This sequence encodes CASSLGSGRKFF. This chain connects TRBV7-2 to TRBJ2-1; 9 bases match TRBD2. The CDR3 runs 12 residues. Trimming cost V 1 base and J 14 bases; bases outside gene matches: 3. Germline V gene sequence: CDR1 SGHTA, CDR2 FQGNSA.

The V gene is TRBV29-1, the J gene TRBJ2-2; 7 bases are a match to TRBD2. The CDR3 length is 13 residues. Germline CDR1 reads SQVTM; CDR2 reads ANQGSEA. The CDR3 sequence is CSMSRGDSGELFF. DNA for the CDR3: TGCAGTATGAGTCGGGGGGACTCCGGGGAGCTGTTTTTT.

This chain connects TRBV27 to TRBJ2-1; possible D gene TRBD2, 5 bases. CDR3 size: 15 residues. Trimming took 2 bases from V and 5 from J, leaving 13 bases between them. Germline V gives CDR1 MNHEY, CDR2 SMNVEV (reference sequence). CDR3 sequence (DNA): TGTGCCAGCAGTTTAGCAGGTAACGGGAACAATGAGCAGTTCTTC. It encodes CASSLAGNGNNEQFF.

The J gene is TRBJ1-1, the V gene TRBV12-5, with D maybe TRBD1 (5 bases). Germline V lookup: CDR1 LGHNT, CDR2 FRNRAP. Trimming cost V 1 base and J 0 bases, with 12 bases left between them. This CDR3 has 16 residues. The chain's CDR3 is CASGLGIGGMNTEAFF. The DNA for the CDR3 is TGTGCTAGTGGTTTGGGAATCGGGGGGATGAACACTGAAGCTTTCTTT. The complete variable domain, with remaining parts taken from reference TRBV12-5 and TRBJ1-1, reads DARVTQTPRHKVTEMGQEVTMRCQPILGHNTVFWYRQTMMQGLELLAYFRNRAPLDDSGMPKDRFSAEMPDATLATLKIQPSEPRDSAVYFCASGLGIGGMNTEAFFGQGTRLTVV.

The rearrangement uses TRBV7-6 and TRBJ2-2, with a weak D call TRBD2 (7 bases). Trimming took off 5 bases at V and 4 bases at J, with 14 bases between the two ends. The CDR3 covers 15 residues. Germline assignment: CDR1 SGHVS and CDR2 FNYEAQ. The CDR3 loop is CASSPIRGGTGELFF. The CDR3, as DNA: TGTGCCAGCAGCCCGATAAGGGGGGGCACCGGGGAGCTGTTTTTT.

The rearrangement joins TRBV4-2 to TRBJ1-2; TRBD1 aligns across 9 bases. CDR1 and CDR2 from the germline V gene are LGHNA and YNFKEQ. With V trimmed by 0 bases and J by 0 bases, 8 bases remained unmatched. CDR3 length equals 18 residues. The CDR3: CASSQDHRGLLSNYGYTF. The CDR3 DNA sequence: TGTGCCAGCAGCCAAGATCACAGGGGGCTACTGTCTAACTATGGCTACACCTTC.